The sequence of this T cell receptor beta chain was determined in a study of CD4 T cells in relation to SARS-CoV-2 and coronaviruses. Overall study: ViraFEST: approximately 10-day antigen culture of PBMCs, then TCR beta CDR3 sequencing. Convalescent patients had median age 38.5 years, range roughly 20 to 72. Of the patients, fewer than 10 were male, a few female, two Hispanic.

For this clone: The antigen remains undetermined.

The CDR3 sequence is 13 residues long. Germline values: CDR1 LGHNA, CDR2 YSLEER. Trimming stripped 4 bases from V and 6 bases from J, with 10 bases between. The data were produced by immunoSEQ multiplex PCR, yet TCRdb's version contains in-frame clones alone and is incomplete. The sample lists about 41,000 clones; roughly 84% were seen once. The TCR comes from an adult with COVID-19. The rearrangement links TRBV4-3 to TRBJ2-1, with a weak D call TRBD2 (6 bases). What was sequenced was naive CD4+ T cells from PBMCs, cultured in vitro. Subset defined: naive CD4+ T cells isolated by negative enrichment. The CDR3 region has the DNA TGCGCCAGCAGCCCGACTAGGGCCAATGAGCAGTTCTTC. As protein: CASSPTRANEQFF.